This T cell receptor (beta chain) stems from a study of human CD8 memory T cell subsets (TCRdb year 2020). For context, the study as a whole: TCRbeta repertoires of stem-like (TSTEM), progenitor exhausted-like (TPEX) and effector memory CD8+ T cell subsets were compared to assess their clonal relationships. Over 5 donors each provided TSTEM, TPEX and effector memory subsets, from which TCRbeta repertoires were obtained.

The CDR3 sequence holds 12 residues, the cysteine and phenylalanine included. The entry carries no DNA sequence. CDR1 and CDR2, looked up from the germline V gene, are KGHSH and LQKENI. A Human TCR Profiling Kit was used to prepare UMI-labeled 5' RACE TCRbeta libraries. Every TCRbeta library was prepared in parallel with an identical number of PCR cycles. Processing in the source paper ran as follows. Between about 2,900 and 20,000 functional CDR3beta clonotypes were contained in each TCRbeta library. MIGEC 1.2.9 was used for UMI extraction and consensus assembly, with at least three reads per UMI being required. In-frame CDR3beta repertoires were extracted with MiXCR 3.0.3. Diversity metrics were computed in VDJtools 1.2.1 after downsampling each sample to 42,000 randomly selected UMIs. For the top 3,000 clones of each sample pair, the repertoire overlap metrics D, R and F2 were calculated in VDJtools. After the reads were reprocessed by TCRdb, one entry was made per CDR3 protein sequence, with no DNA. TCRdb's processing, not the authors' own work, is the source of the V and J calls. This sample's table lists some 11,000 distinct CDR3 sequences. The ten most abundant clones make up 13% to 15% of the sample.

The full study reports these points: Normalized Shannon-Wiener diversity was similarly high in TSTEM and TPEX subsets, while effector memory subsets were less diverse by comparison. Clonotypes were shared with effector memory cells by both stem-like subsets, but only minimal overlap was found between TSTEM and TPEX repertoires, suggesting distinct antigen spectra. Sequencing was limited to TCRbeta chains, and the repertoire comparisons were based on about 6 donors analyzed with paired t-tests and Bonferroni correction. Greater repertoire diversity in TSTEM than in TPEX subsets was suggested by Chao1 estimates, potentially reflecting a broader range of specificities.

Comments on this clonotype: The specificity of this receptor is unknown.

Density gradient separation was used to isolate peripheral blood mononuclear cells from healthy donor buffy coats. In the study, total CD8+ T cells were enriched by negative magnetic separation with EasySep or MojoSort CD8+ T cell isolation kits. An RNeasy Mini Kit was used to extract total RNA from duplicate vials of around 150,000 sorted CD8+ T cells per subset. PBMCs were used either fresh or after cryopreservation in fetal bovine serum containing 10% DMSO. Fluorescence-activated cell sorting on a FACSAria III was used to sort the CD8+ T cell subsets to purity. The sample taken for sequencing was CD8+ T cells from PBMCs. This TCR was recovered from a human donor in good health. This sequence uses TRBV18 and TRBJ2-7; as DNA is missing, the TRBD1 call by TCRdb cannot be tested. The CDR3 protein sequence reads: CASSEQGYEQYF.